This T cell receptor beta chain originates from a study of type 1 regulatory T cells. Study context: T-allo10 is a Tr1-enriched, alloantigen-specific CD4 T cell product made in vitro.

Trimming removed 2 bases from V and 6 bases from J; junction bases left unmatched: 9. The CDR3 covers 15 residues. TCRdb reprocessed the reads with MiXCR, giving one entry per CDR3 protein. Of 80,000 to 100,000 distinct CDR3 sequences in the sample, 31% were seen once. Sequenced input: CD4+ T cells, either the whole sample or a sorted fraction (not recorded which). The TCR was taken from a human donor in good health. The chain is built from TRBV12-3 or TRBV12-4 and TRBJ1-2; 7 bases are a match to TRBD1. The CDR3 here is CASSLMGQGVDGYTF. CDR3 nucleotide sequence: TGTGCCAGCAGTTTAATGGGGCAGGGGGTCGATGGCTACACCTTC.